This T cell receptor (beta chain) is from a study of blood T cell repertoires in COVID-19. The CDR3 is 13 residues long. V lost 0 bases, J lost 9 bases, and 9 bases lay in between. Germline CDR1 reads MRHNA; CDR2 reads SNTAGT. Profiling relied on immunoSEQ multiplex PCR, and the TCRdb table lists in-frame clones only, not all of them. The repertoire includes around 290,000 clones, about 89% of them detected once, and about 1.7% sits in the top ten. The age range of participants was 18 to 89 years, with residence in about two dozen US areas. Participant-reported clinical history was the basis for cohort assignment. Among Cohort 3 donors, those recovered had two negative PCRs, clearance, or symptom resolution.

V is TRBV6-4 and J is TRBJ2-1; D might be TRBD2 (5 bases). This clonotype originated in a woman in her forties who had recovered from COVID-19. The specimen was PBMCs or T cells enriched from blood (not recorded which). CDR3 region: CASSDSRDTEQFF. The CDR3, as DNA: TGTGCCAGCAGTGACTCTCGGGATACTGAGCAGTTCTTC.